Each of the 3 T cell receptor beta chains below was sequenced from the same sample in a study of T cell responses to AZD1222 COVID-19 vaccine. Some clones are missing from TCRdb's copy, which holds only in-frame ones; the method was immunoSEQ multiplex PCR. Altogether over 50,000 clones are present, roughly three quarters being singletons, with the ten largest covering roughly 5.2%. Sample: peripheral blood, taken 28 days after the second AZD1222 dose. The source is an adult who received the AZD1222 COVID-19 vaccine.

This clone appeared a single time. This chain links TRBV7-3 with TRBJ2-3, with D unclear. Trimming cost V 3 bases and J 2 bases, with 12 bases left between them. The length of the CDR3 is 15 residues. Germline-derived CDR1 and CDR2 are SGHTA and FQGTGA. The CDR3 is CASSFGSLFTDTQYF. For the CDR3, the DNA is TGTGCCAGCAGCTTCGGTAGTCTATTCACAGATACGCAGTATTTT.

The V and J genes are TRBV6-2 or TRBV6-3 and TRBJ1-2; maybe TRBD1 (5 bases). Trimming left V 5 bases short and J 8 bases short, with 12 bases between. The CDR3 contains 12 residues. CDR1 MNHEY and CDR2 SVGEGT come from the germline V gene. The CDR3 protein is CASSPGYVGYTF. DNA of the CDR3: TGTGCCAGCAGTCCAGGGTATGTGGGCTACACCTTC.

The rearrangement uses TRBV7-8 and TRBJ1-3; D uncertain. The germline V gene encodes CDR1 SGHVS and CDR2 FQNEAQ. The CDR3 is made up of 16 amino acids. Trimming pared 5 bases from V and 0 bases from J, leaving 14 bases between. In DNA, the CDR3 is TGTGCCAGCAGCCAGACATCAGTTAACTCTGGAAACACCATATATTTT. Translation: CASSQTSVNSGNTIYF.